Listed below are T cell receptor beta chains from one sample, sequenced in a study of T cell clones after liver transplantation. Profiling relied on immunoSEQ multiplex PCR, and the TCRdb table lists in-frame clones only, not all of them. This repertoire shows 55,000 to 80,000 clones, roughly nine tenths found once; its top ten account for roughly 3%. Material: CD4+ T cells from blood, obtained before liver transplant. These receptors were taken from a human donor who received a liver transplant. The CDR3 runs from the conserved cysteine through the conserved F or W. The order of the fields is clone size, J gene, D gene, V gene, CDR3 protein, CDR3 DNA. A D gene is named only where the DNA matches it firmly. Only some rows state a clone size, as once, few, many or a class for expanded clones.

NA	TRBJ1-5	TRBD1	TRBV30	CAWSPVGDRESQPQHF	TGTGCCTGGAGTCCCGTCGGGGACAGGGAATCTCAGCCCCAGCATTTT
NA	TRBJ2-7	TRBD2	TRBV7-2	CASSDTSGSYEQYF	TGTGCCAGCAGCGATACTAGCGGTTCCTACGAGCAGTACTTC
NA	TRBJ2-5	TRBD1	TRBV28	CASSPPRTGGKETQYF	TGTGCCAGCAGCCCCCCTAGGACAGGGGGTAAAGAGACCCAGTACTTC
once	TRBJ2-7	NA	TRBV11-2	CASSGTGPYGEQYF	TGTGCCAGCAGCGGAACCGGGCCCTACGGCGAGCAGTACTTC
NA	TRBJ2-3	NA	TRBV10-3	CAITRTGSSDTQYF	TGTGCCATCACCCGAACAGGTTCATCAGATACGCAGTATTTT
NA	TRBJ1-5	NA	TRBV7-2	CASSLAPVGGNQPQHF	TGTGCCAGCAGCTTAGCCCCGGTCGGGGGCAATCAGCCCCAGCATTTT
NA	TRBJ2-2	NA	TRBV2	CASSVAGELFF	TGTGCCAGCAGTGTAGCGGGGGAGCTGTTTTTT
NA	TRBJ2-5	NA	TRBV10-2	CASSLDREGRYF	TGCGCCAGCAGTCTTGACAGGGAGGGGAGGTACTTC
NA	TRBJ2-1	NA	TRBV6-1	CASSEVEVGEQFF	TGTGCCAGCAGTGAAGTTGAGGTGGGAGAGCAGTTCTTC
NA	TRBJ2-1	NA	TRBV4-3	CASSRGNEQFF	TGCGCCAGCAGCCGTGGCAATGAGCAGTTCTTC
NA	TRBJ2-4	NA	TRBV2	CASRGSPKDIQYF	TGTGCCAGCAGGGGTAGCCCCAAGGACATTCAGTACTTC
NA	TRBJ2-7	NA	TRBV7-9	CASSLAGVTYEQYF	TGTGCCAGCAGCTTAGCGGGAGTCACCTACGAGCAGTACTTC
few	TRBJ2-3	TRBD1	TRBV25-1	CASGDSRASTDTQYF	TGTGCCAGCGGGGACAGCCGTGCTAGCACAGATACGCAGTATTTT
NA	TRBJ1-1	NA	TRBV6-6	CASSSWRGNTEAFF	TGTGCCAGCAGTTCGTGGAGGGGGAACACTGAAGCTTTCTTT
NA	TRBJ2-1	TRBD1	TRBV7-2	CASSWRQGADEQFF	TGTGCCAGCAGCTGGAGACAGGGGGCCGATGAGCAGTTCTTC
NA	TRBJ1-2	NA	TRBV5-5	CASSLQGSNYGYTF	TGTGCCAGCAGCTTGCAGGGCTCTAACTATGGCTACACCTTC
NA	TRBJ2-1	TRBD2	TRBV10-2	CASMPSGSTFSSYNEQFF	TGCGCCAGCATGCCTAGCGGGAGTACCTTTAGCTCCTACAATGAGCAGTTCTTC
few	TRBJ1-1	NA	TRBV29-1	CSVGRTNTEAFF	TGCAGCGTTGGCAGGACTAACACTGAAGCTTTCTTT
NA	TRBJ2-3	NA	TRBV4-2	CASSISGHSTDTQYF	TGTGCCAGCAGCATAAGCGGGCACAGCACAGATACGCAGTATTTT
NA	TRBJ2-1	TRBD1	TRBV13	CASSLKEGTGVYNEQFF	TGTGCCAGCAGCTTGAAAGAAGGGACAGGGGTGTACAATGAGCAGTTCTTC
once	TRBJ1-2	NA	TRBV2	CASRREDSPNYGYTF	TGTGCCAGCCGCCGAGAGGACAGTCCTAACTATGGCTACACCTTC
NA	TRBJ2-4	NA	TRBV21-1	CASFPGGASLAKNIQYF	TGTGCCAGCTTCCCCGGGGGGGCTAGTCTAGCCAAAAACATTCAGTACTTC
once	TRBJ2-2	TRBD1	TRBV6-1	CASSDRTGPRTGELFF	TGTGCCAGCAGTGATCGGACAGGGCCGAGAACCGGGGAGCTGTTTTTT
NA	TRBJ2-3	TRBD2	TRBV15	CATSRAGSGSTDTQYF	TGTGCCACCAGCAGAGCCGGTAGCGGGAGCACAGATACGCAGTATTTT
NA	TRBJ2-2	TRBD2	TRBV28	CASSSIAGGDTGELFF	TGTGCCAGCAGTTCCATAGCGGGAGGAGACACCGGGGAGCTGTTTTTT
NA	TRBJ2-3	NA	TRBV2	CASSDQGFSTDTQYF	TGTGCCAGCAGTGACCAGGGGTTTAGCACAGATACGCAGTATTTT
NA	TRBJ2-7	TRBD2	TRBV7-9	CASSPTSGAPYEQYF	TGTGCCAGCAGCCCAACTAGCGGAGCGCCTTACGAGCAGTACTTC
NA	TRBJ2-2	NA	TRBV19	CASSIGTNTGELFF	TGTGCCAGTAGTATAGGGACGAACACCGGGGAGCTGTTTTTT
once	TRBJ2-1	TRBD2	TRBV10-2	CASSRTSEGEQFF	TGCGCCAGCAGTAGGACTAGCGAAGGTGAGCAGTTCTTC
NA	TRBJ1-1	NA	TRBV18	CASSAGTPITEAFF	TGTGCCAGCTCAGCCGGGACACCGATCACTGAAGCTTTCTTT
NA	TRBJ2-5	TRBD2	TRBV4-3	CASSQDREGQETQYF	TGCGCCAGCAGCCAAGATAGGGAGGGACAAGAGACCCAGTACTTC
NA	TRBJ2-7	NA	TRBV7-8	CASSPKGLSYEQYF	TGTGCCAGCAGCCCAAAGGGGCTCTCCTACGAGCAGTACTTC
NA	TRBJ1-3	NA	TRBV13	CASSLRSSGNTIYF	TGTGCCAGCAGCTTAAGGTCCTCTGGAAACACCATATATTTT
NA	TRBJ2-7	TRBD2	TRBV25-1	CASSPPGGLSYEQYF	TGTGCCAGCAGTCCGCCGGGGGGGCTTTCCTACGAGCAGTACTTC
NA	TRBJ2-7	TRBD2	TRBV27	CASSFNGRGSYEQYF	TGTGCCAGCAGTTTTAACGGGAGGGGGTCCTACGAGCAGTACTTC
NA	TRBJ2-3	TRBD1	TRBV18	CASSPALDRAGDTQYF	TGTGCCAGCTCACCCGCCCTGGACAGGGCTGGAGATACGCAGTATTTT
NA	TRBJ2-1	TRBD2	TRBV7-2	CASSPRLAGAYNEQFF	TGTGCCAGCAGCCCCCGGTTGGCGGGAGCCTACAATGAGCAGTTCTTC
NA	TRBJ2-7	NA	TRBV7-2	CASSLGDSYEQYF	TGTGCCAGCAGCTTAGGGGATAGCTACGAGCAGTACTTC
once	TRBJ1-2	TRBD1	TRBV5-1	CASSSTGTEYGYTF	TGCGCCAGCAGCTCCACCGGGACAGAGTATGGCTACACCTTC
NA	TRBJ1-2	NA	TRBV21-1	CEVRGYTF	TGTGAGGTGCGAGGCTACACCTTC
NA	TRBJ2-1	TRBD2	TRBV27	CASSMVSGSRYEQFF	TGTGCCAGCAGTATGGTTAGCGGGAGCAGGTATGAGCAGTTCTTC
once	TRBJ2-2	TRBD1	TRBV29-1	CSVGQGATGELFF	TGCAGCGTGGGACAGGGGGCCACCGGGGAGCTGTTTTTT
NA	TRBJ2-1	NA	TRBV7-2	CASSSYGRYNEQFF	TGTGCCAGCAGCAGCTATGGACGTTACAATGAGCAGTTCTTC
NA	TRBJ2-7	TRBD2	TRBV28	CASSRLGTSGGEQYF	TGTGCCAGCAGTCGCCTCGGGACTAGCGGGGGTGAGCAGTACTTC
NA	TRBJ2-1	NA	TRBV7-3	CASSLTVGGSGEQFF	TGTGCCAGCAGCTTAACTGTTGGGGGCTCGGGTGAGCAGTTCTTC